Each of the 23 T cell receptor beta chains below was sequenced from the same sample in a study of patients and donors after allogeneic stem cell transplantation. Via MiXCR, TCRdb re-called the RT-PCR reads, giving one row per CDR3 protein. Among roughly 880,000 distinct CDR3 sequences listed, more than 15% were seen once. Source material: blood, either unsorted or a sorted T cell fraction (not recorded which). These receptors all come from a human donor who was either an allogeneic HSCT recipient or a stem cell or donor lymphocyte infusion donor (not recorded which). It is not recorded whose cells these are; they may come from a transplant donor.

The rearrangement links TRBV30 to TRBJ1-3, with 8 bases aligning to TRBD1. Germline V gene lookup returns CDR1 GTSNPN and CDR2 SVGIG (reference sequence). Losses at the gene ends were 3 bases for V and 4 bases for J; bases not matched to a gene: 11. CDR3 size: 16 residues. DNA for the CDR3: TGTGCCTGGAGAGGCTCTCGGACAGGGCGGGGAAACACCATATATTTT. Translating it yields CAWRGSRTGRGNTIYF. The entire variable domain, with the rest obtained from reference TRBV30 and TRBJ1-3, is as follows: SQTIHQWPATLVQPVGSPLSLECTVEGTSNPNLYWYRQAAGRGLQLLFYSVGIGQISSEVPQNLSASRPQDRQFILSSKKLLLSDSGFYLCAWRGSRTGRGNTIYFGEGSWLTVV.

The chain joins TRBV19 to TRBJ1-5; TRBD1 is a possible D gene (5 bases). The CDR3 covers 16 residues. Germline V gene sequence: CDR1 LNHDA, CDR2 SQIVND (reference sequence). V dropped 7 bases and J dropped 4 bases, with 20 bases sitting between them. The CDR3 loop reads CASKQTGDRGNQPQHF. DNA of the CDR3: TGTGCCAGTAAACAAACGGGTGATCGGGGGAATCAGCCCCAGCATTTT.

This clonotype was recorded a few times. V gene TRBV2 combines with J gene TRBJ1-2; D might be TRBD1 (5 bases). CDR1 is SNHLY, CDR2 FYNNEI, per germline. Trimming took off 7 bases at V and 4 bases at J, with 16 bases between the two ends. The CDR3 is 14 residues long. CDR3 in DNA: TGTGCCAGCACCGAGGGAGGGGAAGTCTATGGCTACACCTTC. Translating gives CASTEGGEVYGYTF.

J is TRBJ2-1 and V is TRBV5-1; tentatively, D is TRBD1 (6 bases). V lost 3 bases, J lost 0 bases, and 10 bases lay in between. CDR3 length: 15 residues. Germline values: CDR1 SGHRS, CDR2 YFSETQ. The CDR3 sequence is CASSSPDSSYNEQFF. The CDR3, as DNA: TGCGCCAGCAGCTCGCCGGACAGCTCCTACAATGAGCAGTTCTTC.

This clonotype was counted a few times. The chain uses TRBV5-6 and TRBJ2-7, with TRBD1 matching over 8 bases. The junction had 7 bases not matched to a gene; V was cut back by 4 bases and J by 13 bases. Germline CDR1 is SGHDT and CDR2 is YYEEEE. CDR3 length equals 11 residues. As DNA, the CDR3 is TGTGCCAGCAGCCTGGGGGACAGGATTTACTTC. It encodes CASSLGDRIYF.

The V gene is TRBV7-2, the J gene TRBJ1-3, with D maybe TRBD1 (5 bases). CDR3 length: 16 amino acids. V was shortened by 8 bases and J by 0 bases, with 17 bases between the two germline ends. Germline CDR1 and CDR2: SGHTA and FQGNSA. The CDR3: CASGNPGTGSGNTIYF. The DNA for the CDR3 is TGTGCCAGCGGAAATCCCGGGACGGGCTCTGGAAACACCATATATTTT.

This clonotype was observed a handful of times. V usage is TRBV5-1 and J usage is TRBJ1-1; no definite D call. Looked up from germline, CDR1 is SGHRS and CDR2 is YFSETQ. V lost 0 bases and J lost 5, with 11 bases in between. The CDR3 has 14 residues. CDR3 sequence reads: CASSLDPGWTEAFF. The CDR3 region has the DNA TGCGCCAGCAGCTTGGATCCGGGATGGACTGAAGCTTTCTTT. Based on the CDR3 plus reference TRBV5-1 and TRBJ1-1, the full variable domain is KAGVTQTPRYLIKTRGQQVTLSCSPISGHRSVSWYQQTPGQGLQFLFEYFSETQRNKGNFPGRFSGRQFSNSRSEMNVSTLELGDSALYLCASSLDPGWTEAFFGQGTRLTVV.

V usage is TRBV12-3 or TRBV12-4 and J usage is TRBJ1-6; D remains ambiguous. Trimming left V 1 base short and J 3 bases short, with 4 bases between. The length of the CDR3 is 14 residues. The DNA for the CDR3 is TGTGCCAGCAGTTTAGGGGACTATAATTCACCCCTCCACTTT. Protein sequence: CASSLGDYNSPLHF.

This clonotype was observed a few times. The J gene is TRBJ2-7, the V gene TRBV29-1; 7 bases map to TRBD1. The ends lost 5 bases at V and 0 bases at J; junction bases unmatched: 4. The germline gives CDR1 SQVTM, CDR2 ANQGSEA. This CDR3 is 13 amino acids long. In nucleotides, the CDR3 is TGCAGCGTTCGACAGGGCCACTCCTACGAGCAGTACTTC. Its protein is CSVRQGHSYEQYF.

The chain carries TRBV7-9 and TRBJ2-7, with D possibly TRBD2 on 6 matching bases. The CDR3 covers 15 residues. In germline, CDR1 is SEHNR, CDR2 FQNEAQ (reference sequence). V was shortened by 5 bases and J by 6 bases, with 20 bases between the two germline ends. CDR3 in DNA: TGTGCCAGCAGCCCGACCAGACTAGTCGGAGGCGAGCAGTACTTC. Translated: CASSPTRLVGGEQYF.

This chain uses TRBV6-5 with TRBJ1-2; D gene ambiguous. Germline CDR1 and CDR2: MNHEY and SVGAGI. Trimming took 6 bases from V and 4 from J, leaving 9 bases between them. This CDR3 has 12 amino acids. The CDR3 region is CASSERRYGYTF. The CDR3 nucleotides are TGTGCCAGCAGCGAACGGCGCTATGGCTACACCTTC.

The CDR3 loop reads CASGQGLSTDTQYF. CDR3 nucleotide sequence: TGCGCCAGCGGTCAGGGGCTGAGCACAGATACGCAGTATTTT. The chain carries TRBV4-3 and TRBJ2-3, with D perhaps TRBD1 (6 bases). The germline V and J ends were trimmed by 8 bases and 0 bases, with 12 bases remaining between them. Germline CDR1 LGHNA, CDR2 YSLEER. The CDR3 loop spans 14 amino acids.

This clonotype was seen a few times. The gene calls are TRBV18 and TRBJ1-1; D possibly corresponds to TRBD1 (5 bases). The CDR3 length is 16 residues. The V and J ends lost 3 bases and 1 base respectively, with 15 bases between them. CDR1 and CDR2 (germline): KGHSH, LQKENI. The CDR3: CASSPKTTGPNTEAFF. Written as DNA, the CDR3 is TGTGCCAGCTCACCGAAAACTACAGGACCGAACACTGAAGCTTTCTTT.

The chain combines TRBV4-2 with TRBJ2-5; tentative D call: TRBD1 (5 bases). In germline, CDR1 is LGHNA, CDR2 YNFKEQ. This CDR3 has 15 amino acids. The ends were cut back, 1 base at V and 2 bases at J, with 11 bases in the middle. Here the CDR3 reads CASSQGQGQQETQYF. The CDR3 DNA sequence: TGTGCCAGCAGCCAAGGGCAGGGCCAGCAAGAGACCCAGTACTTC.

This clonotype was detected ten times or more. J is TRBJ2-5 and V is TRBV18, with a weak D call TRBD1 (6 bases). The CDR3 is made up of 15 amino acids. Trimming stripped 2 bases from V and 3 bases from J, with 13 bases between. Germline loops: CDR1 KGHSH, CDR2 LQKENI. For the CDR3, the DNA is TGTGCCAGCTCACCAAGGCCGGACAGTAAAGAGACCCAGTACTTC. This sequence encodes CASSPRPDSKETQYF.

The table lists this clonotype with a few counts. The V and J genes are TRBV2 and TRBJ2-2, with D maybe TRBD1 (7 bases). Germline values: CDR1 SNHLY, CDR2 FYNNEI. Trimming stripped 8 bases from V and 8 bases from J, with 15 bases between. The CDR3 is 13 amino acids. Here the CDR3 DNA reads TGTGCCAGCTACTCACAGGGGAGGGGGGAGCTGTTTTTT. This codes for CASYSQGRGELFF.

This clonotype was counted a single time. The genes are TRBV5-4 and TRBJ2-6, with 10 positions matching TRBD1. The CDR3 is 19 residues long. Germline V gives CDR1 SGHNT, CDR2 YYREEE (reference sequence). V dropped 0 bases and J dropped 0; count of bases not matched to a gene: 6. The CDR3 loop is CASSLARDRGSSGANVLTF. CDR3 nucleotide sequence: TGTGCCAGCAGCTTGGCAAGGGACAGGGGATCCTCTGGGGCCAACGTCCTGACTTTC.

The V call is TRBV28, the J call TRBJ2-7; 7 bases map to TRBD1. The J segment lost 7 bases and the V segment lost 5 bases, leaving 14 bases of the junction unmatched. CDR1 MDHEN and CDR2 SYDVKM come from the germline V gene. The CDR3 runs to 15 residues. CDR3 sequence (DNA): TGTGCCAGCAGTACCCCAGGGGGTCTCTCACGGGAGCAGTACTTC. It encodes CASSTPGGLSREQYF.

This chain connects TRBV18 to TRBJ1-2, with TRBD1 identical over 7 bases. Looked up from germline, CDR1 is KGHSH and CDR2 is LQKENI. V was clipped by 2 bases and J by 4 bases; unmatched bases: 7. The CDR3 length is 15 residues. CDR3 amino acids: CASSPSPGTAYGYTF. CDR3 coding DNA: TGTGCCAGCTCACCATCCCCCGGGACAGCCTATGGCTACACCTTC.

The chain joins TRBV18 to TRBJ2-7; D gene uncertain. Germline V gives CDR1 KGHSH, CDR2 LQKENI. V gave up 6 bases and J gave up 0 bases, with 12 bases separating them. The CDR3 runs 14 residues. CDR3 DNA sequence: TGTGCCAGCTCGCAGATATCAGGCTCCTACGAGCAGTACTTC. Translated: CASSQISGSYEQYF.

This clonotype was detected ten times or more. The chain is built from TRBV2 and TRBJ1-5; D perhaps matches TRBD1 (6 bases). The germline CDR1 and CDR2 sequences are SNHLY and FYNNEI. This CDR3 comprises 13 residues. The V end lost 5 bases, the J end lost 6 bases, and 11 bases lay between the germline ends. CDR3 sequence reads: CASSRGGGQPQHF. CDR3 sequence (DNA): TGTGCCAGCAGTAGAGGGGGGGGTCAGCCCCAGCATTTT.

This clonotype has just a few counts. The chain combines TRBV12-3 or TRBV12-4 with TRBJ2-7; 7 bases are a match to TRBD1. J was trimmed by 3 bases and V by 5 bases; bases with no gene match: 7. CDR3 length equals 14 residues. The CDR3 bases are TGTGCCAGCAGTCTCCCGGGACAGCTCTACGAGCAGTACTTC. Translated: CASSLPGQLYEQYF.

This clonotype was counted a few times. The gene calls are TRBV5-1 and TRBJ1-1; D not resolved. Trimming shortened V by 3 bases and J by 3 bases, and 15 bases separated the two germline ends. The CDR3 loop spans 15 amino acids. Per germline, CDR1 SGHRS and CDR2 YFSETQ. The CDR3 DNA is TGCGCCAGCAGCTCACTAAAACGCGCCGACACTGAAGCTTTCTTT. The encoded protein is CASSSLKRADTEAFF.